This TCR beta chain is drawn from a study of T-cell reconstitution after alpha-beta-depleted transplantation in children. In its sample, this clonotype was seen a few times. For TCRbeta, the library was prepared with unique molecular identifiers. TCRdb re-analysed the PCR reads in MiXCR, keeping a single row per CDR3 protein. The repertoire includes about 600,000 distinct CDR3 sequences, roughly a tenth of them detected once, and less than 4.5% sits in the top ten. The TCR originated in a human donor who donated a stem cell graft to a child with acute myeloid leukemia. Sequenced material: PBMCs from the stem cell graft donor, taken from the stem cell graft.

CDR3 protein: CASSLEGRDEQYF. The CDR3 DNA reads TGTGCCAGCAGTTTAGAGGGTCGGGACGAGCAGTACTTC. The chain employs TRBV12-3 or TRBV12-4 and TRBJ2-7; D is uncertain. With 1 base removed from V and 5 bases from J, the gap between germline ends came to 9 bases. The CDR3 loop spans 13 amino acids.